The 27 T cell receptor beta chains below were found in one sample sequenced in a study of blood T cells in healthy people across ages. With a J-beta primer mix and a sample-barcoded 5' primer, a second PCR ran 7 to 11 cycles. One entry per CDR3 protein, called by TCRdb with MiXCR from the 5' RACE reads. The sample consists of around 2 million distinct CDR3 sequences, approximately 40% of them appearing once. The sequenced sample was blood. The receptors here all came from a human donor in good health.

Concerning this clonotype itself: An end of the junction does not agree with germline; a read error may underlie this. The genes are TRBV20-1 and TRBJ1-5, with TRBD1 matching over 7 bases. Germline V CDR1 and CDR2: DFQATT, SNEGSKA (reference sequence). The length of the CDR3 is 15 residues. CDR3 sequence: CSARNVGTVNQPQHF. CDR3 bases: TGCAGTGCTAGAAACGTAGGGACAGTTAATCAGCCTCAGCATTTT.

The sample holds a few counts of this clonotype. The chain joins TRBV6-2 or TRBV6-3 to TRBJ2-7; 7 nucleotides match TRBD1. The ends lost 0 bases at V and 4 bases at J; junction bases unmatched: 9. The CDR3 is made up of 16 amino acids. CDR1 is MNHEY and CDR2 is SVGEGT in the germline V gene. The CDR3 protein is CASSYSPTGTVYEQYF. DNA of the CDR3: TGTGCCAGCAGTTACTCTCCTACCGGGACAGTTTACGAGCAGTACTTC.

This clonotype was detected ten times or more. The V call is TRBV29-1, the J call TRBJ1-1; D uncertain. Germline V gives CDR1 SQVTM, CDR2 ANQGSEA. V was shortened by 7 bases and J by 0 bases, with 6 bases between the two germline ends. This CDR3 has 11 amino acids. The CDR3 DNA sequence: TGCAGCGCGCGAGTGAACACTGAAGCTTTCTTT. This sequence encodes CSARVNTEAFF.

In its sample, this clonotype was seen many times. This chain uses TRBV5-5 with TRBJ2-7, with TRBD2 matching 7 bases. The V and J ends lost 4 bases and 3 bases, in that order; junction bases with no gene match: 7. CDR3 size: 14 residues. Germline V gene lookup returns CDR1 SGHKS and CDR2 YYEKEE (reference sequence). The DNA for the CDR3 is TGTGCCAGCAGCGGCTTAGCGGGTTTCTACGAGCAGTACTTC. This translates into CASSGLAGFYEQYF.

CDR3 in amino acids: CASSFSGTVDGYTF. Written as DNA, the CDR3 is TGTGCCAGCAGCTTTAGTGGGACAGTAGATGGCTACACCTTC. The V gene is TRBV7-9, the J gene TRBJ1-2; 7 bases line up with TRBD1. The CDR3 extends over 14 amino acids. The germline gives CDR1 SEHNR, CDR2 FQNEAQ (reference sequence). V lost 3 bases to trimming and J lost 6 bases; unmatched junction nucleotides: 7.

The chain combines TRBV20-1 with TRBJ1-2, with 8 bases lining up with TRBD1. Trimming cost V 3 bases and J 4 bases; bases outside gene matches: 13. CDR3 length equals 16 residues. The germline CDR1 and CDR2 sequences are DFQATT and SNEGSKA (reference sequence). The CDR3 DNA reads as TGCAGTGCTAGCCAGGGGGCCCAACCCCATGGCTATGGCTACACCTTC. This encodes CSASQGAQPHGYGYTF.

This clonotype has just a few counts. The rearrangement links TRBV4-2 to TRBJ2-1; D gene ambiguous. The V end lost 4 bases, the J end lost 4 bases, and 14 bases lay between the germline ends. The germline CDR1 and CDR2 sequences are LGHNA and YNFKEQ. The CDR3 spans 15 residues. The CDR3 loop is CASSPPREPYNEQFF. As DNA, the CDR3 is TGTGCCAGCAGCCCCCCCAGAGAGCCTTACAATGAGCAGTTCTTC.

The CDR3 spells CASSQGKFYEQYF. CDR3 sequence (DNA): TGTGCCAGCAGCCAAGGAAAGTTCTACGAGCAGTACTTC. V usage is TRBV14 and J usage is TRBJ2-7; D unclear. Germline V CDR1 and CDR2: SGHDN, FVKESK. This CDR3 has 13 amino acids. V was pared by 1 base and J by 3 bases, with 7 bases between.

The chain joins TRBV18 to TRBJ2-6; D unclear. Germline CDR1 and CDR2: KGHSH and LQKENI. CDR3 length: 18 amino acids. Trimming pared 8 bases from V and 0 bases from J, leaving 20 bases between. The CDR3 here is CASARLGPRNSGANVLTF. CDR3 DNA: TGTGCCAGCGCACGCTTAGGACCGAGGAACTCTGGGGCCAACGTCCTGACTTTC.

This chain connects TRBV20-1 to TRBJ1-3; tentatively, D is TRBD1 (5 bases). The CDR3 spans 16 residues. Trimming stripped 0 bases from V and 0 bases from J, with 12 bases between. CDR1 is DFQATT and CDR2 is SNEGSKA in the germline V gene (reference sequence). CDR3 protein: CSARDQTGLSGNTIYF. The DNA of the CDR3 is TGCAGTGCTAGAGATCAGACGGGACTCTCTGGAAACACCATATATTTT.

V usage is TRBV20-1 and J usage is TRBJ1-1; 8 bases fit TRBD1. V was clipped by 5 bases and J by 8 bases; unmatched bases: 10. The CDR3 length is 13 residues. Per germline, CDR1 DFQATT and CDR2 SNEGSKA (reference sequence). The CDR3 DNA sequence: TGCAGTGCTGATTCCTTGGACAGGGTAGAAGCTTTCTTT. Translation: CSADSLDRVEAFF.

This clonotype was seen many times. V and J are TRBV7-3 and TRBJ1-2; D not resolved. V was clipped by 2 bases and J by 6 bases, with 10 bases between them. This CDR3 is 13 amino acids long. CDR1 and CDR2 from the germline V gene are SGHTA and FQGTGA. The CDR3 protein is CASSLGSGDGYTF. As DNA, the CDR3 is TGTGCCAGCAGCTTAGGCAGTGGGGATGGCTACACCTTC.

The chain is built from TRBV9 and TRBJ2-3, with D perhaps TRBD1 (6 bases). Germline CDR1 SGDLS, CDR2 YYNGEE. Trimming removed 2 bases from V and 5 bases from J, with 15 bases in between. The CDR3 is 15 amino acids. CDR3 residues: CASSVGPGAKDTQYF. The CDR3 coding sequence is TGTGCCAGCAGCGTCGGACCAGGGGCGAAAGATACGCAGTATTTT. Using reference TRBV9 and TRBJ2-3 for the parts outside the CDR3, the full variable domain is DSGVTQTPKHLITATGQRVTLRCSPRSGDLSVYWYQQSLDQGLQFLIQYYNGEERAKGNILERFSAQQFPDLHSELNLSSLELGDSALYFCASSVGPGAKDTQYFGPGTRLTVL.

The J gene is TRBJ1-4, the V gene TRBV12-3 or TRBV12-4; the D gene is possibly TRBD1 (5 bases). V was clipped by 2 bases and J by 4 bases, with 17 bases between them. The length of the CDR3 is 17 residues. Written as DNA, the CDR3 is TGTGCCAGCAGTTTATTCGGAGGGGCAGAAAGTAATGAAAAACTGTTTTTT. This sequence encodes CASSLFGGAESNEKLFF.

DNA for the CDR3: TGCGCCAGCAGCTGGATGGGACAGGGGGATGGCTACACCTTC. This gives the protein CASSWMGQGDGYTF. This chain links TRBV5-1 with TRBJ1-2; 11 nucleotides agree with TRBD1. Germline-derived CDR1 and CDR2 are SGHRS and YFSETQ. The ends lost 3 bases at V and 6 bases at J; junction bases unmatched: 4. This CDR3 region has 14 residues.

The chain is built from TRBV2 and TRBJ2-5, with TRBD1 identical over 8 bases. The J call may not be correct, given that the DNA end is closer to TRBJ2-7. This CDR3 is 15 amino acids long. Germline CDR1 reads SNHLY; CDR2 reads FYNNEI. The CDR3: CASRTPGTGGYEQYF. CDR3 coding DNA: TGTGCCAGCAGGACCCCCGGGACAGGAGGATACGAGCAGTACTTC.

The chain combines TRBV9 with TRBJ2-1, with 7 bases matching TRBD2. With 0 bases clipped from V and 4 bases from J, the junction kept 4 bases outside the gene matches. The germline V gene encodes CDR1 SGDLS and CDR2 YYNGEE. The CDR3 has 15 residues. The CDR3 loop reads CASSVEGRDYNEQFF. Written as DNA, the CDR3 is TGTGCCAGCAGCGTAGAGGGGAGGGATTACAATGAGCAGTTCTTC.

The chain carries TRBV7-9 and TRBJ1-2, with 11 positions matching TRBD1. The junction had 9 bases not matched to a gene; V was cut back by 5 bases and J by 13 bases. The CDR3 has 13 residues. The germline gives CDR1 SEHNR, CDR2 FQNEAQ (reference sequence). CDR3 sequence (DNA): TGTGCCAGCAGCCGGGACAGGGGGAATGATTGCACCTTC. Residues: CASSRDRGNDCTF.

The chain has TRBV3-1 and TRBJ2-3; maybe TRBD2 (6 bases). In germline, CDR1 is LGHDT, CDR2 YNNKEL (reference sequence). The V gene lost 8 bases and the J gene lost 6 bases, with 9 bases spanning the gap. The CDR3 sequence is 11 residues long. The CDR3 loop reads CASGGADTQYF. CDR3 nucleotide sequence: TGTGCCAGCGGCGGGGCCGATACGCAGTATTTT.

This sequence joins TRBV4-2 and TRBJ2-5; TRBD2 is a possible D gene (6 bases). This CDR3 contains 15 residues. The germline V gene has CDR1 LGHNA and CDR2 YNFKEQ. V lost 0 bases and J 4 bases, leaving 12 bases between the germline ends. The CDR3 spells CASSQDMASAETQYF. For the CDR3, the DNA is TGTGCCAGCAGCCAAGATATGGCTAGCGCAGAGACCCAGTACTTC.

A remark on this clonotype: Since a much larger clone is just one base distant, this may be a read error. The gene calls are TRBV7-8 and TRBJ2-1; 11 bases match TRBD2. This CDR3 region has 15 residues. Looked up from germline, CDR1 is SGHVS and CDR2 is FQNEAQ. Trimming removed 5 bases from V and 10 bases from J; junction bases left unmatched: 10. This CDR3 is CASSPSGGTPYEQFF. Here the CDR3 DNA reads TGTGCCAGCAGCCCTAGCGGGGGGACTCCTTACGAGCAGTTCTTC.

This sequence joins TRBV7-2 and TRBJ2-3, with D perhaps matching TRBD2 (6 bases). The V gene lost 5 bases and the J gene lost 4 bases, with 16 bases spanning the gap. Germline V gives CDR1 SGHTA, CDR2 FQGNSA. There are 15 residues in the CDR3. This chain's CDR3 is CASSTAGGRPDTQYF. The CDR3 nucleotides are TGTGCCAGCAGCACCGCTGGAGGGAGGCCAGATACGCAGTATTTT.

This clonotype was counted a single time. CDR3 sequence: CSARGSVVNQPQHF. The CDR3 nucleotides read TGCAGTGCTAGAGGGTCCGTCGTCAATCAGCCCCAGCATTTT. This sequence joins TRBV20-1 and TRBJ1-5; D unclear. The germline V gene has CDR1 DFQATT and CDR2 SNEGSKA (reference sequence). This CDR3 comprises 14 residues. Trimming took off 1 base at V and 3 bases at J, with 10 bases between the two ends.

The chain couples TRBV27 to TRBJ2-7, with TRBD2 matching 7 bases. The CDR3 has 17 residues. CDR1 is MNHEY, CDR2 SMNVEV, per germline (reference sequence). V dropped 5 bases and J dropped 0; count of bases not matched to a gene: 13. DNA for the CDR3: TGTGCCAGCAGTAGGGGAGCGGGGCAGGCCCTCTCCTACGAGCAGTACTTC. It specifies CASSRGAGQALSYEQYF.

The gene calls are TRBV27 and TRBJ1-5; D gene ambiguous. This CDR3 spans 19 amino acids. Trimming removed 6 bases from V and 0 bases from J, with 24 bases in between. Germline values: CDR1 MNHEY, CDR2 SMNVEV (reference sequence). CDR3: CASSLQGWPSFNSNQPQHF. As DNA, the CDR3 is TGTGCCAGCAGCCTTCAAGGGTGGCCAAGCTTCAATAGCAATCAGCCCCAGCATTTT.

This clonotype occurred a few times. This sequence joins TRBV10-3 and TRBJ2-7; D tentatively reads TRBD1 or TRBD2 (6 bases each). Germline V gives CDR1 ENHRY, CDR2 SYGVKD. V was trimmed by 6 bases and J by 6 bases, leaving 12 bases between them. The CDR3 consists of 12 residues. The CDR3 sequence: CAISGKGGEQYF. CDR3 sequence (DNA): TGTGCCATCAGCGGCAAGGGGGGCGAGCAGTACTTC.

The V gene is TRBV5-1, the J gene TRBJ2-5; 12 bases map to TRBD2. Germline trimming cut 5 bases from V and 4 bases from J; bases unmatched to any gene: 27. CDR3 length: 22 residues. Per germline, CDR1 SGHRS and CDR2 YFSETQ. CDR3 bases: TGCGCCAGCAGATTCGGGACTAGCGGGTTCTACGGCCCCCTAGGGGGCTCAGAGACCCAGTACTTC. Amino acids: CASRFGTSGFYGPLGGSETQYF.